A single sample is the source of the 10 T cell receptor beta chains below, sequenced in a study of blood T cells in healthy people across ages. It was with a sample-barcoded 5' primer and a J-beta primer mix that a second PCR of roughly 7 to 12 cycles was run. From the 5' RACE reads, TCRdb called clonotypes with MiXCR, one entry per CDR3 protein. The table lists roughly 500,000 distinct CDR3 sequences, nearly 25% of them singletons. These sequences were also reported in another study, on T cells of mothers and their children.

Input material: blood. Source of these receptors: a boy between 10 and 17 years old in good health.

At least ten counts were recorded for this clonotype. In DNA, the CDR3 is TGCAGCGTCAGACTAGCTGGGACCCACGAGCAGTACTTC. This encodes CSVRLAGTHEQYF. This chain uses TRBV29-1 with TRBJ2-5, with 7 positions matching TRBD2. Judging by the DNA end, TRBJ2-7 fits better; the J call may be wrong. Germline assignment: CDR1 SQVTM and CDR2 ANQGSEA. This CDR3 contains 13 residues.

This clonotype was seen a handful of times. This rearrangement joins TRBV2 to TRBJ2-7; 7 bases fit TRBD1. The junction had 11 bases not matched to a gene; V was cut back by 6 bases and J by 6 bases. The germline V gene encodes CDR1 SNHLY and CDR2 FYNNEI. This CDR3 contains 14 residues. This chain's CDR3 is CASSRQGIGSEQYF. The CDR3 DNA sequence: TGTGCCAGCAGCCGACAGGGAATCGGTAGCGAGCAGTACTTC.

This clonotype was found a few times. The J gene is TRBJ2-7, the V gene TRBV5-1; 9 nucleotides align to TRBD1. The CDR3 consists of 19 residues. The germline V gene has CDR1 SGHRS and CDR2 YFSETQ. The V gene end was trimmed by 0 bases and the J gene end by 0 bases; junction bases not matched to a gene: 13. CDR3 sequence (DNA): TGCGCCAGCAGCTTGGGGGGACAGGGACTAAAACGGAGCTCCTACGAGCAGTACTTC. Protein sequence: CASSLGGQGLKRSSYEQYF.

In DNA, the CDR3 is TGCGCCAGCAGCTTGGTGCCGGGCTGGACAGCCCTCGACCCGGGGGAAAACATTCAGTACTTC. Translated, it gives CASSLVPGWTALDPGENIQYF. The chain combines TRBV5-1 with TRBJ2-4; tentatively, D is TRBD1 or TRBD2 (6 bases each). The V and J ends lost 0 bases and 5 bases respectively, with 30 bases between them. Per the germline V gene, CDR1 is SGHRS and CDR2 is YFSETQ. The CDR3 runs to 21 residues.

This clonotype was detected only a few times. In DNA form, the CDR3 reads TGTGCCAGCAGCCCTAGGGGGGGCTCAAACTATGGCTACACCTTC. It codes for CASSPRGGSNYGYTF. The V and J genes are TRBV7-3 and TRBJ1-2; tentative D call: TRBD1 (6 bases). Trimming left V 5 bases short and J 2 bases short, with 15 bases between. This CDR3 contains 15 residues. Looked up from germline, CDR1 is SGHTA and CDR2 is FQGTGA. The complete variable domain, with remaining parts taken from reference TRBV7-3 and TRBJ1-2, reads GAGVSQTPSNKVTEKGKYVELRCDPISGHTALYWYRQSLGQGPEFLIYFQGTGAADDSGLPNDRFFAVRPEGSVSTLKIQRTERGDSAVYLCASSPRGGSNYGYTFGSGTRLTVV.

The genes are TRBV5-6 and TRBJ2-5, with unresolved D. CDR3 length equals 15 residues. V dropped 4 bases and J dropped 2 bases, with 15 bases sitting between them. Germline assignment: CDR1 SGHDT and CDR2 YYEEEE. CDR3 protein: CASSGSGLTQETQYF. The CDR3 region has the DNA TGTGCCAGCAGCGGATCGGGTCTTACACAAGAGACCCAGTACTTC.

There are a few counts of this clonotype. The V and J genes are TRBV6-6 and TRBJ2-7; 7 bases fit TRBD1. The CDR3 consists of 17 residues. Losses at the gene ends were 7 bases for V and 2 bases for J; bases not matched to a gene: 17. Germline V gene data show CDR1 as MNHNY and CDR2 as SVGAGI (reference sequence). CDR3 DNA: TGTGCCAGCACCCCCGGGACAGAAGGATTAAGGACCTACGAGCAGTACTTC. This gives the protein CASTPGTEGLRTYEQYF.

CDR3 bases: TGTGCCAGCAGGGATTTACTCAGTCAGCCCCAGCATTTT. Residues: CASRDLLSQPQHF. V usage is TRBV6-1 and J usage is TRBJ1-5; D call uncertain. The CDR3 has 13 amino acids. The V gene's germline CDR1 is MNHNS and CDR2 SASEGT. The V end was cut by 6 bases, the J end by 6 bases, with 12 bases between.

The rearrangement links TRBV7-3 to TRBJ1-6, with 11 bases fitting TRBD1. V lost 2 bases and J lost 9; bases outside the gene matches: 6. This CDR3 region has 16 residues. Germline CDR1 and CDR2: SGHTA and FQGTGA. The CDR3 here is CASSLGLGQGASPLHF. The CDR3 region has the DNA TGTGCCAGCAGCTTAGGATTAGGACAGGGGGCTTCACCCCTCCACTTT. Complete variable domain (other parts from reference TRBV7-3 and TRBJ1-6): GAGVSQTPSNKVTEKGKYVELRCDPISGHTALYWYRQSLGQGPEFLIYFQGTGAADDSGLPNDRFFAVRPEGSVSTLKIQRTERGDSAVYLCASSLGLGQGASPLHFGNGTRLTVT.

V and J are TRBV13 and TRBJ2-7, with 12 bases identical to TRBD2. V lost 2 bases to trimming and J lost 9 bases; unmatched junction nucleotides: 8. Germline V CDR1 and CDR2: PRHDT, FYEKMQ (reference sequence). The CDR3 extends over 15 amino acids. The CDR3 sequence is CASSLRLAGANVQYF. The CDR3 bases are TGTGCCAGCAGCTTAAGACTAGCGGGAGCAAACGTGCAGTACTTC.